The 2 T cell receptor beta chains below come from one sample, sequenced in a study of shared clonotypes between healthy human individuals. Measured with immunoSEQ multiplex PCR; TCRdb has only the in-frame clones, and not every one. Altogether over a million clones are present, 75% to 85% being singletons, with the ten largest covering approximately 0.5%. The source material was memory CD4+ T cells from PBMCs. Subset given: CD45RA-negative fraction. The receptors derive from a man in his late teens or twenties in good health. Some clones in this sample may be carry-over from other donors' samples.

In the case of this clone: At one end, the junction sequence differs from germline, possibly due to a read error. The rearrangement uses TRBV6-4 and TRBJ2-5; 10 bases align to TRBD1. The germline gives CDR1 MRHNA, CDR2 SNTAGT. The CDR3 is 16 residues long. CDR3 sequence reads: CTTYPRSTGGGETQYF. In DNA form, the CDR3 reads TGCACGACCTACCCTCGGTCGACAGGGGGCGGGGAGACCCAGTACTTC.

Notes on this clone: It is likely a read error: a sequence one base away is far more abundant. The chain carries TRBV28 and TRBJ2-4; TRBD1 is a possible D gene (5 bases). The V end was cut by 4 bases, the J end by 0 bases, with 25 bases between. The germline CDR1 and CDR2 sequences are MDHEN and SYDVKM. This CDR3 spans 20 amino acids. The CDR3 is CASSSIRPETVNLAKNIQYF. CDR3 sequence (DNA): TGTGCCAGCAGTTCCATACGTCCCGAGACAGTAAATCTAGCCAAAAACATTCAGTACTTC. Based on the CDR3 plus reference TRBV28 and TRBJ2-4, the full variable domain is DVKVTQSSRYLVKRTGEKVFLECVQDMDHENMFWYRQDPGLGLRLIYFSYDVKMKEKGDIPEGYSVSREKKERFSLILESASTNQTSMYLCASSSIRPETVNLAKNIQYFGAGTRLSVL.